A single sample is the source of the 10 T cell receptor beta chains below, sequenced in a study of T cells in Graves' hyperthyroidism and ophthalmopathy. Amplification yielded TCR beta CDR3 regions, with RNA transcripts as the source. Carried out on the TCR CDR3, a first-round RT-PCR used the HTBI primer set. TCRdb processed the multiplex PCR reads anew with MiXCR; each CDR3 protein has one entry. The sample carries 300,000 or so distinct CDR3 sequences, roughly 18% recorded once. Material: blood. The receptors shown here come from a woman aged 45-59 years with Graves' hyperthyroidism.

The V gene is TRBV20-1, the J gene TRBJ2-1, with 9 bases lining up with TRBD1. V trimming: 0 bases; J trimming: 6 bases; junction bases outside the gene matches: 6. The CDR3 covers 15 residues. The germline gives CDR1 DFQATT, CDR2 SNEGSKA (reference sequence). CDR3 in DNA: TGCAGTGCTAGAGACTCCGGGACAGGGAGCAATGAGCAGTTCTTC. Translating gives CSARDSGTGSNEQFF.

This clonotype came up many times. The chain couples TRBV5-1 to TRBJ2-7; 7 nucleotides line up with TRBD1. This CDR3 is built from 14 residues. The V gene's germline CDR1 is SGHRS and CDR2 YFSETQ. The V segment lost 6 bases and the J segment 0 bases; nucleotides outside the gene matches: 6. CDR3 sequence reads: CASTEQGHSYEQYF. The CDR3 DNA is TGCGCCAGCACCGAACAGGGGCACTCCTACGAGCAGTACTTC. The variable domain in full, completed from reference TRBV5-1 and TRBJ2-7, reads KAGVTQTPRYLIKTRGQQVTLSCSPISGHRSVSWYQQTPGQGLQFLFEYFSETQRNKGNFPGRFSGRQFSNSRSEMNVSTLELGDSALYLCASTEQGHSYEQYFGPGTRLTVT.

This clonotype has at least ten counts. The chain has TRBV20-1 and TRBJ2-1; D gene ambiguous. CDR3 length equals 16 residues. In germline, CDR1 is DFQATT, CDR2 SNEGSKA (reference sequence). V lost 0 bases to trimming and J lost 0 bases, with 12 bases between them. This CDR3 reads CSARDATPTSYNEQFF. CDR3 coding DNA: TGCAGTGCTAGAGATGCGACACCCACCTCCTACAATGAGCAGTTCTTC.

This clonotype showed up many times. The chain uses TRBV20-1 and TRBJ2-7; perhaps TRBD1 as D (6 bases). Germline V lookup: CDR1 DFQATT, CDR2 SNEGSKA (reference sequence). Trimming cost V 6 bases and J 0 bases, with 12 bases left between them. The length of the CDR3 is 13 residues. CDR3 nucleotide sequence: TGCAGTGCCGAAAGGACAGACTCCTACGAGCAGTACTTC. Translation: CSAERTDSYEQYF.

In this sample, this clonotype turned up many times. V is TRBV6-1 and J is TRBJ2-7; D ambiguous. The germline CDR1 and CDR2 sequences are MNHNS and SASEGT. Between the trimmed V and J ends, which lost 1 base and 3 bases, there was a span of 7 bases. This CDR3 has 13 residues. The chain's CDR3 is CASSEGTDYEQYF. The CDR3 DNA reads TGTGCCAGCAGTGAAGGGACGGACTACGAGCAGTACTTC.

The table lists this clonotype with a few counts. V gene TRBV14 combines with J gene TRBJ1-2, with 7 positions matching TRBD1. With 4 bases clipped from V and 8 bases from J, the junction kept 4 bases outside the gene matches. Per the germline V gene, CDR1 is SGHDN and CDR2 is FVKESK. The CDR3 is 12 residues long. For the CDR3, the DNA is TGTGCCAGCAGCCCTGGGACAGTCGGCTACACCTTC. Translation gives CASSPGTVGYTF.

The chain couples TRBV20-1 to TRBJ2-5; D may be TRBD2 (5 bases). This CDR3 has 13 amino acids. Germline V gene data show CDR1 as DFQATT and CDR2 as SNEGSKA (reference sequence). Trimming pared 3 bases from V and 4 bases from J, leaving 12 bases between. The CDR3 loop is CSARRTLLETQYF. The CDR3 DNA reads as TGCAGTGCTAGGCGGACTCTATTAGAGACCCAGTACTTC.

The V and J genes are TRBV12-3 or TRBV12-4 and TRBJ1-1; 9 nucleotides align to TRBD1. The CDR3 sequence is 13 residues long. The V segment lost 7 bases and the J segment 4 bases; nucleotides outside the gene matches: 4. The CDR3, as DNA: TGTGCCAGCACCTCGGACAGGGGCACTGAAGCTTTCTTT. Its protein product is CASTSDRGTEAFF.

The sample holds a few counts of this clonotype. The chain carries TRBV19 and TRBJ1-1; no clear D gene. Looked up from germline, CDR1 is LNHDA and CDR2 is SQIVND (reference sequence). The CDR3 runs to 13 residues. The germline V and J ends were trimmed by 0 bases and 5 bases, with 7 bases remaining between them. CDR3: CASSIEANTEAFF. The CDR3 region has the DNA TGTGCCAGTAGTATAGAGGCGAATACTGAAGCTTTCTTT.

At least ten counts were recorded for this clonotype. The chain uses TRBV12-3 or TRBV12-4 and TRBJ2-3, with TRBD2 identical over 10 bases. Trimming removed 6 bases from V and 2 bases from J; junction bases left unmatched: 5. This CDR3 comprises 15 residues. DNA for the CDR3: TGTGCCAGCAGGGCCGGGACTAGCGTCACAGATACGCAGTATTTT. This encodes CASRAGTSVTDTQYF.